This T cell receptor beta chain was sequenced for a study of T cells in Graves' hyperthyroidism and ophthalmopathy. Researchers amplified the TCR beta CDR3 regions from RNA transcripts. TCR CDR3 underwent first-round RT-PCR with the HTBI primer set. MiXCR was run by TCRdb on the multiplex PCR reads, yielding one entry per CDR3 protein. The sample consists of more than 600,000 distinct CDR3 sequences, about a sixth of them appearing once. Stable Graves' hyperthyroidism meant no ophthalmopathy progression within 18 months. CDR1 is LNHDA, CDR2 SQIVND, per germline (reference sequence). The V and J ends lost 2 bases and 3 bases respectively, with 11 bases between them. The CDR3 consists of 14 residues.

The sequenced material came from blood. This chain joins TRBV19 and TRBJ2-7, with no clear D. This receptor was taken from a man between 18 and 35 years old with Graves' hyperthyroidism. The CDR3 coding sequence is TGTGCCAGTAGTATACAGGTTGGCCTCTACGAGCAGTACTTC. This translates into CASSIQVGLYEQYF.